The T cell receptor beta chain described here comes from a study of shared clonotypes between healthy human individuals. Produced via immunoSEQ multiplex PCR; TCRdb's table is partial and in-frame only. The table has around 1.9 million clones, about 92% seen once. Per germline, CDR1 MDHEN and CDR2 SYDVKM. This CDR3 is 14 amino acids long. V lost 6 bases, J lost 6 bases, and 11 bases stayed unmatched. Naive CD8 cells lacked CD45RO, underwent positive selection for CCR7 and left out terminally differentiated effector memory CD45RA+ cells. The sample consisted of naive CD8+ T cells from PBMCs. The genes are TRBV28 and TRBJ2-7; 7 bases are a match to TRBD1. The origin of this receptor is a man between 18 and 29 years old in good health. Some clones in this sample may be carry-over from other donors' samples. CDR3 residues: CASRTDRDEPEQYF. The CDR3, as DNA: TGTGCCAGCAGGACAGACAGGGACGAACCCGAGCAGTACTTC.